This is a list of T cell receptor beta chains from one sample in a study of CD4 T cells in relation to SARS-CoV-2 and coronaviruses. Profiling relied on immunoSEQ multiplex PCR, and the TCRdb table lists in-frame clones only, not all of them. The repertoire has some 21,000 clones, over 70% of them found once; the top ten carry approximately 23%. What these receptors recognize is not known. The sequencing sample was made of CD4+ T cells from PBMCs, cultured in vitro. Source of these receptors: a human donor in good health. The CDR3 runs from the conserved cysteine through the conserved F or W. The order of the fields is V gene, clone size, D gene, J gene, CDR3 DNA, CDR3 protein. D genes are given only for firm matches. Clone size is given for some rows only: seen once, a few or many times, or a class if the clone is expanded.

TRBV7-2	NA	NA	TRBJ2-1	TGTGCCAGCAGCTCTAATAGCGGCTCCTACAATGAGCAGTTCTTC	CASSSNSGSYNEQFF
TRBV30	NA	TRBD2	TRBJ2-7	TGTGCCTGGAGTGACTACCAGGGACTAGCGGGAGGGCCGAGTGAGCAGTACTTC	CAWSDYQGLAGGPSEQYF
TRBV4-3	NA	NA	TRBJ1-2	TGCGCCAGCAGCCAAGATCCGGGCAGGGAGCATGGCTACACCTTC	CASSQDPGREHGYTF
TRBV6-2/TRBV6-3	NA	NA	TRBJ2-3	TGTGCCAGCAGTTACTCTTTCCGAAACACAGATACGCAGTATTTT	CASSYSFRNTDTQYF
TRBV7-9	NA	TRBD1	TRBJ2-7	TGTGCCAGCAGCCCCTACGGGGTCCTGGGACAGGTGATCTCCTACGAGCAGTACTTC	CASSPYGVLGQVISYEQYF
TRBV2	NA	NA	TRBJ1-1	TGTGCCAGCAGTGTTGGAAGTAGGGCTTTCTTT	CASSVGSRAFF
TRBV6-5	NA	NA	TRBJ1-1	TGTGCCAGCAGATCAGCGGGGGGAACTGAAGCTTTCTTT	CASRSAGGTEAFF
TRBV5-5	NA	TRBD1	TRBJ1-5	TGTGCCAGCAGCTTCGGACAGGGGGGGCAGCCCCAGCATTTT	CASSFGQGGQPQHF
TRBV6-6	once	NA	TRBJ2-2	TGTGCCAGCAGTCCCAACAGGGAAGGGGGCGGGGAGCTGTTTTTT	CASSPNREGGGELFF
TRBV6-2/TRBV6-3	few	NA	TRBJ2-6	TGTGCCAGCAGTTATCTCGGGCTTTTCGAGCCTAACTCTGGGGCCAACGTCCTGACTTTC	CASSYLGLFEPNSGANVLTF
TRBV18	NA	NA	TRBJ1-6	TGTGCCAGCTCGCAAGGGGGACACGCAAATAATTCACCCCTCCACTTT	CASSQGGHANNSPLHF
TRBV5-4	few	NA	TRBJ2-1	TGTGCCAGCAGCCCCAGGGGCGGGAGCTCCTACAATGAGCAGTTCTTC	CASSPRGGSSYNEQFF
TRBV7-9	once	NA	TRBJ1-1	TGTGCCAGCAGCTCGTCCCGGGACCCGGGGCCGGACACTGAAGCTTTCTTT	CASSSSRDPGPDTEAFF
TRBV3-1/TRBV3-2	once	TRBD1	TRBJ2-7	TGTGCCAGCACCCCGGGACAGGGCCATTCCGAGCAGTACTTC	CASTPGQGHSEQYF
TRBV9	NA	NA	TRBJ1-1	TGTGCCAGCAGCGTAGAACGGGGCACTGAAGCTTTCTTT	CASSVERGTEAFF
TRBV2	NA	NA	TRBJ2-5	TGTGCCAGCAGTGAAAATCGGGAGACCCAGTACTTC	CASSENRETQYF
TRBV5-4	NA	NA	TRBJ2-3	TGTGCCAGCAGCTGGGGGAGCGGGAGCACAGATACGCAGTATTTT	CASSWGSGSTDTQYF
TRBV27	NA	TRBD2	TRBJ2-1	TGTGCCAGCAGTTTAGAGGGACTAGCGGCCCGACGAGAGCAGTTCTTC	CASSLEGLAARREQFF
TRBV30	NA	TRBD2	TRBJ2-1	TGTGCCTGGAGTACCCCAACTAGCGGGAGGGCCACTGGTGAGCAGTTCTTC	CAWSTPTSGRATGEQFF
TRBV27	NA	TRBD1	TRBJ2-7	TGTGCCAGCAGTTCCCGACAGGGGGCCTCCTACGAGCAGTACTTC	CASSSRQGASYEQYF
TRBV2	once	TRBD1	TRBJ2-4	TGTGCCAGCAGAATAAACAGGGGTCCTCAGTACTTC	CASRINRGPQYF
TRBV18	NA	TRBD2	TRBJ2-5	TGTGCCAGCTCACCGGTGGGAGGGGCTCGTGAGACCCAGTACTTC	CASSPVGGARETQYF
TRBV6-5	once	NA	TRBJ1-3	TGTGCCAGCAGGGGGAGGTTGGACACCATATATTTT	CASRGRLDTIYF
TRBV19	NA	NA	TRBJ1-2	TGTGCCAGTAGTATAGACCCGTACAACTATGGCTACACCTTC	CASSIDPYNYGYTF
TRBV5-3	NA	NA	TRBJ2-5	TGTGCCAGAAGTTCGCCAAGCGGGCCCCAGTACTTC	CARSSPSGPQYF
TRBV7-7	NA	TRBD2	TRBJ2-1	TGTGCTAGCAGCTTAGCCGGGACTAGCGACAATGAGCAGTTCTTC	CASSLAGTSDNEQFF
TRBV9	NA	NA	TRBJ1-5	TGTGCCAGCAGCGTTGGGGCAAATAGCAATCAGCCCCAGCATTTT	CASSVGANSNQPQHF
TRBV20-1	once	NA	TRBJ2-1	TGCAGTGCTGTCACCGCAAGAGAGCAGTTCTTC	CSAVTAREQFF
TRBV9	NA	NA	TRBJ2-2	TGTGCCAGTACCCAGTCCGGGCGGAGGAACACCGGGGAGCTGTTTTTT	CASTQSGRRNTGELFF
TRBV5-1	NA	NA	TRBJ1-6	TGCGCCAGCAGCTTGGGACAGCAAAATAATTCACCCCTCCACTTT	CASSLGQQNNSPLHF
TRBV19	NA	NA	TRBJ1-1	TGTGCCAGTATCCCCTCGGACGGCAAGGCCGCTGAAGCTTTCTTT	CASIPSDGKAAEAFF
TRBV10-2	NA	TRBD1	TRBJ1-1	TGCGCCAGCAGACATCACAGAGGGACAGGGGATGACACTGAAGCTTTCTTT	CASRHHRGTGDDTEAFF
TRBV6-6	NA	NA	TRBJ1-4	TGTGCCAGCAGTTACTCTGTTTCTGCGGCTAATGAAAAACTGTTTTTT	CASSYSVSAANEKLFF
TRBV11-2	NA	TRBD1	TRBJ2-3	TGTGCCAGCAGCTTAGATCGGGGGACAGGGCGGGATACGCAGTATTTT	CASSLDRGTGRDTQYF
TRBV29-1	NA	NA	TRBJ2-3	TGCAGCGTTGCAGGGGTGGCAGATACGCAGTATTTT	CSVAGVADTQYF
TRBV7-2	NA	NA	TRBJ1-1	TGTGCCAGCAGCCCACCAGGGGCAGCGAACACTGAAGCTTTCTTT	CASSPPGAANTEAFF
TRBV5-5	once	NA	TRBJ2-7	TGTGCCAGCAGCCCCACCGGCAGGGCCAACTACGAGCAGTACTTC	CASSPTGRANYEQYF
TRBV6-5	NA	TRBD2	TRBJ2-1	TGTGCCAGCAGTTACTCATTAGCGGGGGGGTACAATGAGCAGTTCTTC	CASSYSLAGGYNEQFF
TRBV10-3	NA	NA	TRBJ2-7	TGTGCCATCAGTGGCCGCGACGAGCAGTACTTC	CAISGRDEQYF
TRBV4-3	NA	NA	TRBJ1-6	TGCGCCAGCAGCCAGAGCTCCTATAATTCACCCCTCCACTTT	CASSQSSYNSPLHF